One sample yielded the 29 T cell receptor beta chains listed below, sequenced in a study of blood T cell repertoires in COVID-19. The repertoire was sequenced with immunoSEQ multiplex PCR; TCRdb's copy has only in-frame clones and lacks some. The data show over 250,000 clones, 87% seen once. Sequenced material: peripheral blood. These receptors came from a woman between 45 and 65 years old with acute or convalescent COVID-19.

This clone was observed once. The chain employs TRBV5-1 and TRBJ1-2; 8 bases are a match to TRBD1. The CDR3 contains 13 residues. Germline V gives CDR1 SGHRS, CDR2 YFSETQ. The ends lost 0 bases at V and 7 bases at J; junction bases unmatched: 2. DNA of the CDR3: TGCGCCAGCAGCTTGGAGACAGGGGTTGGCTACACCTTC. It specifies CASSLETGVGYTF.

The chain employs TRBV27 and TRBJ2-3, with 11 bases matching TRBD2. CDR3 length: 16 residues. V lost 2 bases, J lost 7 bases, and 8 bases stayed unmatched. Per germline, CDR1 MNHEY and CDR2 SMNVEV (reference sequence). The DNA of the CDR3 is TGTGCCAGCAGTTTACTACTAGCGGGAGATCCGTATACGCAGTATTTT. It codes for CASSLLLAGDPYTQYF.

The J gene is TRBJ2-5, the V gene TRBV28; 9 bases are shared with TRBD2. The germline CDR1 and CDR2 sequences are MDHEN and SYDVKM. CDR3 length: 14 amino acids. V was pared by 6 bases and J by 5 bases, with 7 bases of the junction left unmatched. The CDR3 DNA is TGTGCCAGCAGCCCCCGCGGGAGGGACGAGACCCAGTACTTC. It translates to CASSPRGRDETQYF.

This rearrangement joins TRBV29-1 to TRBJ1-2; D remains ambiguous. Germline assignment: CDR1 SQVTM and CDR2 ANQGSEA. Trimming pared 6 bases from V and 5 bases from J, leaving 10 bases between. This CDR3 spans 11 amino acids. CDR3 sequence reads: CSVGEGYGYTF. The DNA of the CDR3 is TGCAGCGTCGGCGAGGGTTATGGCTACACCTTC.

The rearrangement joins TRBV3-1 (or the pseudogene TRBV3-2) to TRBJ1-1; no firm D call. Trimming shortened V by 0 bases and J by 10 bases, and 6 bases separated the two germline ends. CDR1 is LGHDT and CDR2 is YNNKEL in the germline V gene (reference sequence). There are 11 residues in the CDR3. CDR3 protein: CASSQESGAFF. The DNA for the CDR3 is TGTGCCAGCAGCCAAGAATCCGGAGCTTTCTTT.

The rearrangement links TRBV7-9 to TRBJ2-1; TRBD2 matches 9 bases. CDR1 is SEHNR and CDR2 is FQNEAQ in the germline V gene (reference sequence). CDR3 size: 14 residues. V lost 3 bases to trimming and J lost 4 bases; unmatched junction nucleotides: 1. Written as DNA, the CDR3 is TGTGCCAGCAGCTTTGCGGGAGGGTACAATGAGCAGTTCTTC. Its translation: CASSFAGGYNEQFF.

This chain uses TRBV9 with TRBJ2-1, with 8 positions matching TRBD2. The CDR3 runs to 14 residues. The germline V gene encodes CDR1 SGDLS and CDR2 YYNGEE. V shed 3 bases, J shed 7 bases, and the junction held 6 bases outside the gene matches. This CDR3 is CASSEGAGVNEQFF. In DNA form, the CDR3 reads TGTGCCAGCAGCGAGGGAGCGGGAGTAAATGAGCAGTTCTTC. The full variable domain, rest sourced from reference TRBV9 and TRBJ2-1, is DSGVTQTPKHLITATGQRVTLRCSPRSGDLSVYWYQQSLDQGLQFLIQYYNGEERAKGNILERFSAQQFPDLHSELNLSSLELGDSALYFCASSEGAGVNEQFFGPGTRLTVL.

The chain has TRBV2 and TRBJ2-1; D not certain. The CDR3 sequence is 13 residues long. Germline assignment: CDR1 SNHLY and CDR2 FYNNEI. The V gene lost 4 bases and the J gene lost 7 bases, with 11 bases spanning the gap. As DNA, the CDR3 is TGTGCCAGCAGTGTAGTCCGATCTAATGAGCAGTTCTTC. Protein: CASSVVRSNEQFF. Full variable domain (missing parts from reference TRBV2 and TRBJ2-1): EPEVTQTPSHQVTQMGQEVILRCVPISNHLYFYWYRQILGQKVEFLVSFYNNEISEKSEIFDDQFSVERPDGSNFTLKIRSTKLEDSAMYFCASSVVRSNEQFFGPGTRLTVL.

The V gene is TRBV21-1, the J gene TRBJ2-7; the table names TRBD2, a call not compared with the DNA. TRBV21-1 constitutes a pseudogene. The CDR3 consists of 17 residues. In DNA form, the CDR3 reads TGTGCCAGCAGCAAATATTTAGGGGGGACTAGTGGTTACGAGCAGTACTTC. It is translated as CASSKYLGGTSGYEQYF.

The table lists this clone with a few counts. The V call is TRBV30, the J call TRBJ2-3, with a weak D call TRBD2 (5 bases). V gave up 5 bases and J gave up 8 bases, with 11 bases separating them. Germline-derived CDR1 and CDR2 are GTSNPN and SVGIG (reference sequence). The CDR3 consists of 11 residues. CDR3 residues: CAWSPSPTQYF. For the CDR3, the DNA is TGTGCCTGGTCCCCTAGCCCTACGCAGTATTTT. The whole variable domain, remainder taken from reference TRBV30 and TRBJ2-3, is SQTIHQWPATLVQPVGSPLSLECTVEGTSNPNLYWYRQAAGRGLQLLFYSVGIGQISSEVPQNLSASRPQDRQFILSSKKLLLSDSGFYLCAWSPSPTQYFGPGTRLTVL.

J is TRBJ1-5 and V is TRBV2, with D perhaps TRBD1 (6 bases). The CDR3 totals 13 residues. The V gene's germline CDR1 is SNHLY and CDR2 FYNNEI. V lost 4 bases, J lost 6 bases, and 10 bases lay in between. CDR3 in amino acids: CASSVAGVQPQHF. CDR3 sequence (DNA): TGTGCCAGCAGTGTGGCAGGGGTTCAGCCCCAGCATTTT.

This CDR3 is CASSPRQGVGKNIQYF. The CDR3 nucleotides read TGTGCCAGTAGTCCCCGGCAGGGGGTAGGCAAAAACATTCAGTACTTC. The V gene is TRBV19, the J gene TRBJ2-4; 7 bases map to TRBD1. The CDR3 sequence is 16 residues long. V shed 5 bases and J 3 bases; nucleotides not matched to a gene: 10. The germline V gene has CDR1 LNHDA and CDR2 SQIVND (reference sequence).

CDR3 sequence reads: CASSLGATPRSPLHF. CDR3 bases: TGTGCCAGCAGCTTAGGGGCGACACCTCGCTCACCCCTCCACTTT. The chain carries TRBV7-2 and TRBJ1-6; D ambiguous. The CDR3 sequence is 15 residues long. Germline CDR1 is SGHTA and CDR2 is FQGNSA. V shed 1 base and J shed 10 bases, with 14 bases lying between them.

The rearrangement joins TRBV2 to TRBJ1-1; possible D gene TRBD1, 5 bases. Germline lookup yields CDR1 SNHLY and CDR2 FYNNEI. V was shortened by 8 bases and J by 4 bases, with 8 bases between the two germline ends. The CDR3 sequence is 11 residues long. This CDR3 reads CASGRGTEAFF. DNA of the CDR3: TGTGCCAGCGGGAGGGGCACTGAAGCTTTCTTT.

The chain carries TRBV30 and TRBJ2-4; 11 bases fit TRBD1. The V gene end was trimmed by 5 bases and the J gene end by 8 bases; junction bases not matched to a gene: 11. CDR1 is GTSNPN and CDR2 is SVGIG in the germline V gene (reference sequence). This CDR3 region has 15 residues. The DNA of the CDR3 is TGTGCCTGGCAAGAACCCGGGACAGGGGGTTACATTCAGTACTTC. Protein: CAWQEPGTGGYIQYF.

This chain joins TRBV3-1 (or the pseudogene TRBV3-2) and TRBJ2-7, with D unresolved. Germline V gene lookup returns CDR1 LGHDT and CDR2 YNNKEL (reference sequence). This CDR3 is built from 16 residues. Trimming left V 4 bases short and J 3 bases short, with 19 bases between. CDR3: CASSPRYFTESYEQYF. DNA for the CDR3: TGTGCCAGCAGCCCTCGTTACTTCACGGAGAGCTACGAGCAGTACTTC.

The chain couples TRBV19 to TRBJ2-7; D gene uncertain. Per germline, CDR1 LNHDA and CDR2 SQIVND (reference sequence). This CDR3 is 15 amino acids long. The V gene lost 3 bases and the J gene lost 0 bases, with 12 bases spanning the gap. The CDR3 sequence: CASSIVSGNSYEQYF. CDR3 in DNA: TGTGCCAGTAGTATTGTGTCAGGTAACTCCTACGAGCAGTACTTC.

The chain links TRBV21-1 to TRBJ1-2; TRBD1 is the table's D call and was not checked against the DNA. TRBV21-1 is designated a pseudogene. CDR3 length: 15 amino acids. The CDR3 bases are TGTGCCAGCAGCCATCGCCGGACAGGGAGCTATGGCTACACCTTC. Amino acid sequence: CASSHRRTGSYGYTF.

J is TRBJ2-2 and V is TRBV4-2, with D perhaps matching TRBD2 (6 bases). Germline V gene sequence: CDR1 LGHNA, CDR2 YNFKEQ. The V and J ends lost 2 bases and 7 bases respectively, with 23 bases between them. This CDR3 has 18 amino acids. CDR3 in amino acids: CASSQHPGTTSGGGELFF. The CDR3 DNA reads as TGTGCCAGCAGCCAACACCCCGGGACGACCTCCGGGGGCGGGGAGCTGTTTTTT.

The chain combines TRBV30 with TRBJ1-1; D is ambiguous. V lost 3 bases, J lost 6 bases, and 11 bases lay in between. CDR1 GTSNPN and CDR2 SVGIG come from the germline V gene (reference sequence). This CDR3 has 12 amino acids. For the CDR3, the DNA is TGTGCCTGGAGCCGGGGAAGTTCTGAAGCTTTCTTT. Its translation: CAWSRGSSEAFF.

The CDR3 loop is CASSLERTGDYEQYF. The CDR3 region has the DNA TGCGCCAGCAGCTTGGAAAGGACAGGGGACTACGAGCAGTACTTC. This chain uses TRBV5-1 with TRBJ2-7, with TRBD1 identical over 9 bases. This CDR3 region has 15 residues. CDR1 is SGHRS, CDR2 YFSETQ, per germline. J lost 3 bases, V lost 0 bases, and 4 bases had no gene match.

A single count supports this clone. The CDR3 sequence: CASRGWAKNIQYF. CDR3 DNA sequence: TGTGCCAGCCGCGGGTGGGCCAAAAACATTCAGTACTTC. The V gene is TRBV7-8, the J gene TRBJ2-4; D is perhaps TRBD2 (5 bases). CDR1 is SGHVS, CDR2 FQNEAQ, per germline. This CDR3 region has 13 residues. Trimming pared 8 bases from V and 1 base from J, leaving 9 bases between.

J is TRBJ2-5 and V is TRBV3-1 (or the pseudogene TRBV3-2); D unclear. Germline V gene lookup returns CDR1 LGHDT and CDR2 YNNKEL (reference sequence). Between the trimmed V and J ends, which lost 7 bases and 4 bases, there was a span of 10 bases. CDR3 size: 12 residues. The CDR3 sequence is CASTRFGETQYF. CDR3 sequence (DNA): TGTGCCAGCACGCGGTTCGGAGAGACCCAGTACTTC.

CDR3 loop: CASSRIPGLVGTEAFF. CDR3 in DNA: TGCGCCAGCAGCCGAATTCCAGGGTTAGTGGGTACTGAAGCTTTCTTT. The rearrangement uses TRBV4-1 and TRBJ1-1; D might be TRBD1 (5 bases). The germline CDR1 and CDR2 sequences are MGHRA and YSYEKL. This CDR3 is built from 16 residues. V lost 4 bases and J 5 bases, leaving 20 bases between the germline ends.

This clone was recorded only once. The chain uses TRBV27 and TRBJ1-1; D call uncertain. Germline V gene lookup returns CDR1 MNHEY and CDR2 SMNVEV (reference sequence). The V end was cut by 2 bases, the J end by 5 bases, with 12 bases between. This CDR3 contains 14 residues. CDR3: CASSLAVRGTEAFF. The CDR3 nucleotides are TGTGCCAGCAGTTTAGCAGTCAGAGGGACTGAAGCTTTCTTT.

The chain carries TRBV9 and TRBJ1-6, with 7 nucleotides matching TRBD1. Germline-derived CDR1 and CDR2 are SGDLS and YYNGEE. CDR3 length equals 16 residues. J gave up 7 bases and V 0 bases, and 7 bases lay outside the gene matches. This CDR3 is CASSVGSGTANSPLHF. CDR3 sequence (DNA): TGTGCCAGCAGCGTAGGATCGGGGACAGCGAATTCACCCCTCCACTTT.

The chain combines TRBV5-1 with TRBJ1-4; 9 bases agree with TRBD1. The V gene end was trimmed by 4 bases and the J gene end by 8 bases; junction bases not matched to a gene: 12. Germline loops: CDR1 SGHRS, CDR2 YFSETQ. CDR3 length equals 16 residues. This chain's CDR3 is CASSLNPTGGDEKLFF. DNA for the CDR3: TGCGCCAGCAGCCTCAACCCGACAGGGGGTGACGAAAAACTGTTTTTT.

The gene calls are TRBV12-1 and TRBJ2-7; the table's D call of TRBD2 was not tested on the DNA. TRBV12-1 is reported as a pseudogene. There are 16 residues in the CDR3. CDR3 residues: CASSGPGLAVSHEQYF. In DNA, the CDR3 is TGTGCCAGCAGCGGCCCAGGACTAGCAGTATCCCACGAGCAGTACTTC.

This clone was seen a single time. This chain links TRBV28 with TRBJ2-5, with 7 bases fitting TRBD2. This CDR3 contains 13 residues. The V and J ends lost 6 bases and 2 bases, in that order; junction bases with no gene match: 3. CDR1 is MDHEN and CDR2 is SYDVKM in the germline V gene. The CDR3 protein is CASSMGGQETQYF. In nucleotides, the CDR3 is TGTGCCAGCAGCATGGGGGGGCAAGAGACCCAGTACTTC.